This TCR beta chain is from a study of cytomegalovirus exposure and HLA in healthy donors. The V and J ends lost 4 bases and 7 bases respectively, with 23 bases between them. Germline V gene data show CDR1 as PRHDT and CDR2 as FYEKMQ (reference sequence). There are 16 residues in the CDR3. PCR employed 60 Vbeta and 13 Jbeta primers. Profiling relied on immunoSEQ multiplex PCR, and the TCRdb table lists in-frame clones only, not all of them. The sample has about 64,000 clones, around 72% seen once. The sequencing sample was made of PBMCs. The chain is built from TRBV13 and TRBJ2-7; TRBD2 might be the D (5 bases). This TCR was recovered from a male donor in good health and CMV-seropositive. The DNA for the CDR3 is TGTGCCAGCAGCTCCATTTTTGGTCGGGAATCGGGAGAGCAGTACTTC. It is translated as CASSSIFGRESGEQYF.